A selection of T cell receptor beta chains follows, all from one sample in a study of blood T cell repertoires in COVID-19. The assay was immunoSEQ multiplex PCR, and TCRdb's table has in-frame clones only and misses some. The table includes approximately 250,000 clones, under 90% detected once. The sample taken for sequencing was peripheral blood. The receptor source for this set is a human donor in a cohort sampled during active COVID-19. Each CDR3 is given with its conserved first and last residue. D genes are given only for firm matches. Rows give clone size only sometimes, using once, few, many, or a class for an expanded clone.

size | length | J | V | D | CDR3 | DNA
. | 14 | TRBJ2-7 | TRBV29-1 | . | CSVEDRAGSYEQYF | TGCAGCGTTGAAGATCGAGCGGGTTCCTACGAGCAGTACTTC
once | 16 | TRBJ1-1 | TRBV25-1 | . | CASSDIEGGGNTEAFF | TGTGCCAGCAGTGATATCGAGGGTGGAGGAAACACTGAAGCTTTCTTT
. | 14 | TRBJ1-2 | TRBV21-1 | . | CASSKATGPYGYTF | TGTGCCAGCAGCAAAGCGACAGGCCCCTATGGCTACACCTTC
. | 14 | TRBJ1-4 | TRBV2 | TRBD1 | CASSDRGTNEKLFF | TGTGCCAGCAGCGACAGGGGAACTAATGAAAAACTGTTTTTT
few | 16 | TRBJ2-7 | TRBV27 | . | CASRQTQGSLTYEQYF | TGTGCCAGCAGACAGACACAGGGCTCCCTAACCTACGAGCAGTACTTC
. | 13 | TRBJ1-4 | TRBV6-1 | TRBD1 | CASSEPTMTGSDF | TGTGCCAGCAGTGAACCCACCATGACAGGGTCGGATTTT
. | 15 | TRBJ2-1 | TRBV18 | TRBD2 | CASSPIAGHRTEQFF | TGTGCCAGCTCCCCGATAGCGGGACACCGCACTGAGCAGTTCTTC
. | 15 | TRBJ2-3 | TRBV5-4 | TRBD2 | CASSLGGSGGDTQYF | TGTGCCAGCAGCTTGGGTGGTAGCGGGGGGGATACGCAGTATTTT
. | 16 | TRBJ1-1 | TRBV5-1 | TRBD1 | CASSFDGQGTNTEAFF | TGCGCCAGCAGCTTTGATGGACAGGGGACGAACACTGAAGCTTTCTTT
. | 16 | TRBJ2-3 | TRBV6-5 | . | CASSFSGGPGTDTQYF | TGTGCCAGCAGTTTTTCCGGGGGGCCGGGCACAGATACGCAGTATTTT
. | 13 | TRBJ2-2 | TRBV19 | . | CASSISLPGELFF | TGTGCCAGTAGTATCAGTCTGCCCGGGGAGCTGTTTTTT
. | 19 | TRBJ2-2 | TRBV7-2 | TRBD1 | CASSLALGTGSANTGELFF | TGTGCCAGCAGCTTAGCGCTCGGGACAGGGAGCGCGAACACCGGGGAGCTGTTTTTT
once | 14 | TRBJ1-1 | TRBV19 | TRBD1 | CASTEGAGGTEAFF | TGTGCCAGTACTGAGGGGGCCGGAGGAACTGAAGCTTTCTTT
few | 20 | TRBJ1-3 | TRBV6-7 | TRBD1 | CASSYLHRDRVSLSGNTIYF | TGTGCCAGCAGTTACCTCCACCGGGACAGGGTTTCTCTTTCTGGAAACACCATATATTTT
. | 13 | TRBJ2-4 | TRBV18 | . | CASSPSGENIQYF | TGTGCCAGCTCACCATCAGGGGAGAACATTCAGTACTTC
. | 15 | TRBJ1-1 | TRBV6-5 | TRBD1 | CASMRQGRMNTEAFF | TGTGCCAGCATGCGACAGGGAAGAATGAACACTGAAGCTTTCTTT
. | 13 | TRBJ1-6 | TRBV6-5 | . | CASGGVLNSPLHF | TGTGCCAGCGGGGGGGTGCTGAATTCACCCCTCCACTTT
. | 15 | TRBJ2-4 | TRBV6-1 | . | CASRTWDTEGDIQYF | TGTGCCAGCAGAACTTGGGACACCGAGGGGGACATTCAGTACTTC
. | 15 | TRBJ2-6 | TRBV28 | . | CASSFRGSGANVLTF | TGTGCCAGCAGTTTCCGCGGGTCTGGGGCCAACGTCCTGACTTTC
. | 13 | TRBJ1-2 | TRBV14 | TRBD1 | CASSQGQGGGYTF | TGTGCCAGCAGCCAAGGACAGGGTGGGGGCTACACCTTC
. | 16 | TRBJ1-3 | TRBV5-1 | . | CASSPTFGGRGNTIYF | TGCGCCAGCAGCCCGACTTTCGGGGGGCGAGGAAACACCATATATTTT
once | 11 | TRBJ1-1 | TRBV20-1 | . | CSARVNTEAFF | TGCAGTGCTAGAGTAAACACTGAAGCTTTCTTT
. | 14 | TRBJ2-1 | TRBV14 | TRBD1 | CASSPSDRGNEQFF | TGTGCCAGCAGCCCGAGCGACAGGGGTAATGAGCAGTTCTTC
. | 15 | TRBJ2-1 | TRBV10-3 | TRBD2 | CAIRGGLAGYNEQFF | TGTGCCATCAGGGGGGGACTAGCGGGGTACAATGAGCAGTTCTTC